This TCR beta chain was observed in a study of CD8 T cells in Susac syndrome. The RNA, about 0.5 to 1 ug, was put through reverse transcription using random hexamers. MiXCR, run by TCRdb on the immunoSEQ multiplex PCR reads, gives a single entry per CDR3 protein. The table lists about 140,000 distinct CDR3 sequences, roughly 94% of them singletons, with around 0.15% in the top ten. The authors carried out high-throughput sequencing of TCR beta. They applied it to CD8+ and CD4+ T cells obtained from blood. All included Susac syndrome patients satisfied recently defined diagnostic criteria for definite or probable disease. TEMRA cells were FACS-enriched and CD8+ and CD4+ T cells negatively isolated. Sequences were obtained from CD4+ T cells from PBMCs. The receptor's source is a human donor with Susac syndrome.

The CDR3 sequence: CATRTGGIQNTEAFF. CDR3 in DNA: TGTGCCACCCGGACAGGGGGCATTCAGAACACTGAAGCTTTCTTT. The V call is TRBV15, the J call TRBJ1-1; 11 bases line up with TRBD1. CDR3 length: 15 amino acids. V dropped 8 bases and J dropped 1; count of bases not matched to a gene: 6. Germline CDR1 and CDR2: LNHNV and YYDKDF (reference sequence).